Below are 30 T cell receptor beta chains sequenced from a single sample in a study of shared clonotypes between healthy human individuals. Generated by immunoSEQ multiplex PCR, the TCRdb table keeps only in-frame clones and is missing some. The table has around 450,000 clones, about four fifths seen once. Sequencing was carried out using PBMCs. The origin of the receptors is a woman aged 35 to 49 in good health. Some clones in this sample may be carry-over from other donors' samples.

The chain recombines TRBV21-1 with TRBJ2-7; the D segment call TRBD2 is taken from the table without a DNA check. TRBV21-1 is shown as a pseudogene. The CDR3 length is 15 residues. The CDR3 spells CASSATPSGRHEQYF. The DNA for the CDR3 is TGTGCCAGCAGTGCCACCCCTAGCGGGCGCCACGAGCAGTACTTC.

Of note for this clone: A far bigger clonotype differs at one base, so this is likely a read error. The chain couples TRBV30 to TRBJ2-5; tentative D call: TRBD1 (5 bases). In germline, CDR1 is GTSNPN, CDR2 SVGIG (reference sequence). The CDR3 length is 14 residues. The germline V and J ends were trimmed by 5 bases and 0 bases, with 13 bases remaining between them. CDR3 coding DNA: TGTGCCTGGGGCCGACAGATCTACCAAGAGACCCAGTACTTC. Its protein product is CAWGRQIYQETQYF.

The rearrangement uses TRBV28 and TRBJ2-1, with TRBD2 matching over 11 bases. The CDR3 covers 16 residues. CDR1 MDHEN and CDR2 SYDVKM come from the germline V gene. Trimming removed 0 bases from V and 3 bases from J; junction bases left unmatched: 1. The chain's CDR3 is CASSLWGLADYNEQFF. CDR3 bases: TGTGCCAGCAGTTTATGGGGACTAGCGGACTACAATGAGCAGTTCTTC.

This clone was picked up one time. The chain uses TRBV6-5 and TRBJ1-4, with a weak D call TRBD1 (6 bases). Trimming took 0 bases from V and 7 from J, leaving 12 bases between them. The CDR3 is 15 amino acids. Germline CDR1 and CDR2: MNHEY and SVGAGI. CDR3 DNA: TGTGCCAGCAGTTACTCGGGGGGCACGGGTGAAAAACTGTTTTTT. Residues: CASSYSGGTGEKLFF.

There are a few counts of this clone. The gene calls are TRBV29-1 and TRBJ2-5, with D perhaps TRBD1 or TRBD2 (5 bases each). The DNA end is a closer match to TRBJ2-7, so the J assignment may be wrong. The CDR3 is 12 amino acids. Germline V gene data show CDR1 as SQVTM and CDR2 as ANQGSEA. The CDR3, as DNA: TGCAGCGTTGCGGCAGGGACGAACGAGCAGTACTTC. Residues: CSVAAGTNEQYF.

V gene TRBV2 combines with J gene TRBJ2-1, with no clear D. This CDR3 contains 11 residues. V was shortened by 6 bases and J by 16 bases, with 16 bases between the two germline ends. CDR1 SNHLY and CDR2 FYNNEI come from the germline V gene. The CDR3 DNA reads TGTGCCAGCAGCTTTCTCTGGGGAAGCTTCTTC. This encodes CASSFLWGSFF.

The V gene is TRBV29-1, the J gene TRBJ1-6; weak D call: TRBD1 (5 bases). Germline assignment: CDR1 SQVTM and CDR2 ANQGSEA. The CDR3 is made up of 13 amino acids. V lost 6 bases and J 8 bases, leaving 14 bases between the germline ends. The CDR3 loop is CSVGWGLDSPLHF. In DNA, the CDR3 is TGCAGCGTCGGGTGGGGGTTGGATTCACCCCTCCACTTT. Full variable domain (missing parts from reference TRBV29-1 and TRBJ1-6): SAVISQKPSRDICQRGTSLTIQCQVDSQVTMMFWYRQQPGQSLTLIATANQGSEATYESGFVIDKFPISRPNLTFSTLTVSNMSPEDSSIYLCSVGWGLDSPLHFGNGTRLTVT.

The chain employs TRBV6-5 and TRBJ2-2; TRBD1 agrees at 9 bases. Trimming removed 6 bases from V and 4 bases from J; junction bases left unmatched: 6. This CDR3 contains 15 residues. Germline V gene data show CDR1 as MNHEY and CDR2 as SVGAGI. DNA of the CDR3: TGTGCCAGCAGCCCACAGGGGGCGGGCACCGGGGAGCTGTTTTTT. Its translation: CASSPQGAGTGELFF.

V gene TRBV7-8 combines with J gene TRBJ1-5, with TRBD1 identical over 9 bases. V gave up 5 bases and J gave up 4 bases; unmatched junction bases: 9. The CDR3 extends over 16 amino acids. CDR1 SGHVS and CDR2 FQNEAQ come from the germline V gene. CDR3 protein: CASSRSGTGLNQPQHF. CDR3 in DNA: TGTGCCAGCAGCCGTTCCGGGACAGGGTTGAATCAGCCCCAGCATTTT.

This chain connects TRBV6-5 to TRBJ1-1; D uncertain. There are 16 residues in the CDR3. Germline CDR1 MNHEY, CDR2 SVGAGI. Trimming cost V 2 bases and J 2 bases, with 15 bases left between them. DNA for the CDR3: TGTGCCAGCAGTTACCGACTATACAGAGCAAACACTGAAGCTTTCTTT. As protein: CASSYRLYRANTEAFF.

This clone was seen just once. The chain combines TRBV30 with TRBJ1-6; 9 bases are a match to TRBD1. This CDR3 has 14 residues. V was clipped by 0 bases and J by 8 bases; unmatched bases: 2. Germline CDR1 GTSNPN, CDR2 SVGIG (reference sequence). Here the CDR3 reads CAWSVRTGDSPLHF. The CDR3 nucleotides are TGTGCCTGGAGTGTCAGGACAGGGGATTCACCCCTCCACTTT.

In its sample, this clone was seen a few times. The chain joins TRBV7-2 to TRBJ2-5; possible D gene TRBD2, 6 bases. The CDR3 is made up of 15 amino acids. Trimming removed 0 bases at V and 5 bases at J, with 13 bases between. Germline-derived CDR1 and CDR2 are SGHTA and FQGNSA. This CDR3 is CASSLARRAGETQYF. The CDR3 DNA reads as TGTGCCAGCAGCTTAGCGCGTAGGGCGGGGGAGACCCAGTACTTC.

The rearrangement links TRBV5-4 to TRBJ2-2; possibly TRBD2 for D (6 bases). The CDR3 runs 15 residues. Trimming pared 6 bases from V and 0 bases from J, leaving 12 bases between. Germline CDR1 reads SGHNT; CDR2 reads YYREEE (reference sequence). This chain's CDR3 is CASNSASANTGELFF. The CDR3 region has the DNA TGTGCCAGCAACTCTGCTAGCGCGAACACCGGGGAGCTGTTTTTT.

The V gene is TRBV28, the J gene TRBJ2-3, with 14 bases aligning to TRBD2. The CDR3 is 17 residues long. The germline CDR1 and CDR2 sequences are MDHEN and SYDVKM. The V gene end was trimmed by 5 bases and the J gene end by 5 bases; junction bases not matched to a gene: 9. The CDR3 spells CASSPPGLAGVQDTQYF. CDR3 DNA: TGTGCCAGCAGTCCCCCGGGACTAGCGGGAGTGCAAGATACGCAGTATTTT.

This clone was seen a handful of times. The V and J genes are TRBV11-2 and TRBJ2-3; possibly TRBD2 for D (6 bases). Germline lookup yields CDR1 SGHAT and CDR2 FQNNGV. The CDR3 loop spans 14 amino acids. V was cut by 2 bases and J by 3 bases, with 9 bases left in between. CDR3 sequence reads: CASSLQRATDTQYF. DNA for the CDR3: TGTGCCAGCAGCTTACAGCGGGCAACAGATACGCAGTATTTT.

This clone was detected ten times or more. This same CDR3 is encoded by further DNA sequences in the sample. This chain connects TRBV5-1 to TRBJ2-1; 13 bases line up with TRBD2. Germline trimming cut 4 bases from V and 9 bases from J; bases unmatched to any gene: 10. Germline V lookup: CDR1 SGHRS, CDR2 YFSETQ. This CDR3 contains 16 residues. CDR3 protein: CASSGTSGRAGGEQFF. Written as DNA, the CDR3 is TGCGCCAGCAGCGGAACTAGCGGGAGGGCCGGGGGTGAGCAGTTCTTC.

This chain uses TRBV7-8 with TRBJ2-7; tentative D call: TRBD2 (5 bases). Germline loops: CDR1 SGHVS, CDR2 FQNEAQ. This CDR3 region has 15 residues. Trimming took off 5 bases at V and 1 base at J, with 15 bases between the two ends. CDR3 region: CASSKRSRDSYEQYF. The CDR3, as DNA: TGTGCCAGCAGCAAGAGAAGTCGGGATTCCTACGAGCAGTACTTC.

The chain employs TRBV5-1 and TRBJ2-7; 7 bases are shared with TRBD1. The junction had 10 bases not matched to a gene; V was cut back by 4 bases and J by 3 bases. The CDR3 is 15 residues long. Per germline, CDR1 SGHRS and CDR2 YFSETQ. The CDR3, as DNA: TGCGCCAGCAGCCTCGATGGGACAGCGAACTACGAGCAGTACTTC. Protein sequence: CASSLDGTANYEQYF.

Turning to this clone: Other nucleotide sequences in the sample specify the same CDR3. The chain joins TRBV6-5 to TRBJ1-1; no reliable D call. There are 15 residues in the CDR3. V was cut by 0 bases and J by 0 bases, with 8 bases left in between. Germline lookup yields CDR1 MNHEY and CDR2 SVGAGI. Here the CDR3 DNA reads TGTGCCAGCAGTTACTCGGGGATCATGAACACTGAAGCTTTCTTT. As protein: CASSYSGIMNTEAFF.

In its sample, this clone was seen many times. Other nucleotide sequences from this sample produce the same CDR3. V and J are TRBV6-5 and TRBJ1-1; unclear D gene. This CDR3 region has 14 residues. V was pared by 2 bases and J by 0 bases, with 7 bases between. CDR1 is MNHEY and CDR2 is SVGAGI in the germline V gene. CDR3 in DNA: TGTGCCAGCAGTTACGCCCTAATGAACACTGAAGCTTTCTTT. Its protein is CASSYALMNTEAFF.

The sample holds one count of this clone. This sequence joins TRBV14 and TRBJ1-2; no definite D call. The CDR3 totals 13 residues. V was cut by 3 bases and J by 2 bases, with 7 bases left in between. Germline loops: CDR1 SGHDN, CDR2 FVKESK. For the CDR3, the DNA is TGTGCCAGCAGCCAGGATCTAAACTATGGCTACACCTTC. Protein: CASSQDLNYGYTF.

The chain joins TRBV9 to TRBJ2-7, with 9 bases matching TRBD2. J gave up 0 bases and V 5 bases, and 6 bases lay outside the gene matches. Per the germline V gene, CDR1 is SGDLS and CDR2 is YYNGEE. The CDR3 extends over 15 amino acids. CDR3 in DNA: TGTGCCAGCAGTTACGGACTAGCGAGCTCCTACGAGCAGTACTTC. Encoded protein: CASSYGLASSYEQYF.

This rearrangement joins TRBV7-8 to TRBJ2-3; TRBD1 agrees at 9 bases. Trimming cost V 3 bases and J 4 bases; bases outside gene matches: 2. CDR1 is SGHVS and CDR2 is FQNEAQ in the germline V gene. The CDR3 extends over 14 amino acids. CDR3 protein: CASSLDRGADTQYF. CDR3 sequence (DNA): TGTGCCAGCAGCTTGGACAGGGGCGCAGATACGCAGTATTTT.

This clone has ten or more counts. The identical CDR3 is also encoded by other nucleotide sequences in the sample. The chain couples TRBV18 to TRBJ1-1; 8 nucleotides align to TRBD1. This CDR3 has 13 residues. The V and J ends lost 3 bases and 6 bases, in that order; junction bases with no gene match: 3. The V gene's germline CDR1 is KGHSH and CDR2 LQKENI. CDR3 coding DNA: TGTGCCAGCTCACCCGGACAGGGAGCTGAAGCTTTCTTT. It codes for CASSPGQGAEAFF.

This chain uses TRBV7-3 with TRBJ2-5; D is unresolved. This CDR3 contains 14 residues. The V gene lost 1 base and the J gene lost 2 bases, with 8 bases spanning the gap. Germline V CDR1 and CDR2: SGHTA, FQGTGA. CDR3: CASSLNAGQETQYF. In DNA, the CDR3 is TGTGCCAGCAGCTTAAACGCTGGGCAAGAGACCCAGTACTTC.

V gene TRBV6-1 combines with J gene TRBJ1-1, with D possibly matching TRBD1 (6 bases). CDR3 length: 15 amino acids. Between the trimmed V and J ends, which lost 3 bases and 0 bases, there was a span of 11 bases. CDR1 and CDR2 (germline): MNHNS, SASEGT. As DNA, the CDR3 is TGTGCCAGCAGTGAGTGGGACAATGTGAACACTGAAGCTTTCTTT. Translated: CASSEWDNVNTEAFF.

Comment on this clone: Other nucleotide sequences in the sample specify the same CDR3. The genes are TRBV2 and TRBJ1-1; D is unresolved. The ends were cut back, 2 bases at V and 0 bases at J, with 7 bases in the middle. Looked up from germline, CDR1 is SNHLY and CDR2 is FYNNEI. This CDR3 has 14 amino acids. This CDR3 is CASSERRVNTEAFF. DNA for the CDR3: TGTGCCAGCAGTGAACGGAGGGTGAACACTGAAGCTTTCTTT.

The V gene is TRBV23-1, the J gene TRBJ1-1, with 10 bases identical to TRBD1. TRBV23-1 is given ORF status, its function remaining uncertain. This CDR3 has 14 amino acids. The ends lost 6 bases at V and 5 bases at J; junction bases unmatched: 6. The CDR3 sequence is CASRRTGGGTEAFF. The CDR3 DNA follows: TGCGCCAGCAGGCGGACAGGGGGAGGTACTGAAGCTTTCTTT.

The CDR3 loop reads CASSYSGQEGWEQYF. CDR3 DNA: TGTGCCAGCAGTTACTCAGGCCAGGAAGGGTGGGAGCAGTACTTC. J is TRBJ2-7 and V is TRBV6-5; D uncertain. From germline, CDR1 is MNHEY and CDR2 SVGAGI. The CDR3 contains 15 residues. V was trimmed by 0 bases and J by 7 bases, leaving 16 bases between them.

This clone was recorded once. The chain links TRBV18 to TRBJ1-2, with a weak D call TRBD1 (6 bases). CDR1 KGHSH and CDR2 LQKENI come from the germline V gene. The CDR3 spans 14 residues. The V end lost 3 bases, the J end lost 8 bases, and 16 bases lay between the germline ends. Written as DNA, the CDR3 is TGTGCCAGCTCACCTAGGGGGTTTGATGGAGGCTACACCTTC. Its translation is CASSPRGFDGGYTF.